Following are 29 T cell receptor beta chains from one sample sequenced in a study of T cell repertoires in cytomegalovirus infection. These TCRs are of unknown antigen specificity. TCRdb reprocessed the reads with MiXCR, giving one entry per CDR3 protein. The repertoire holds approximately 1,000,000 distinct CDR3 sequences, with around 32% as singletons. The specimen was cultured CD8+ T cells from PBMCs, collected from culture after CMV antigen stimulation. These receptors were collected from a human donor in good health (CMV status not recorded). Some clones in this sample may be carry-over from other donors' samples.

This clonotype was recorded a few times. CDR3 nucleotides: TGTGCCAGCAGTTACGAGGCAGGGACCAATGAGCAGTTCTTC. Translation gives CASSYEAGTNEQFF. V is TRBV6-2 or TRBV6-3 and J is TRBJ2-1; D is tentatively TRBD1 or TRBD2 (5 bases each). CDR1 MNHEY and CDR2 SVGEGT come from the germline V gene. This CDR3 spans 14 amino acids. The germline V and J ends were trimmed by 2 bases and 6 bases, with 11 bases remaining between them.

This clonotype occurred a few times. The chain joins TRBV6-1 to TRBJ1-2; 9 bases map to TRBD1. The CDR3 totals 15 residues. After removal of 4 bases from V and 6 bases from J, the junction contained 9 bases not matched to a gene. Germline CDR1 reads MNHNS; CDR2 reads SASEGT. The CDR3 coding sequence is TGTGCCAGCAGTGTAACCGGGACAGGGTTAGATGGCTACACCTTC. This sequence encodes CASSVTGTGLDGYTF.

V is TRBV6-5 and J is TRBJ1-6; TRBD1 agrees at 8 bases. Germline CDR1 reads MNHEY; CDR2 reads SVGAGI. The CDR3 loop spans 16 amino acids. V lost 2 bases and J lost 8; bases outside the gene matches: 8. CDR3 nucleotides: TGTGCCAGCAGTTACGGGACAGGTTTCCTTGATTCACCCCTCCACTTT. Amino acids: CASSYGTGFLDSPLHF.

The rearrangement joins TRBV12-5 to TRBJ2-3; D gene uncertain. Per the germline V gene, CDR1 is LGHNT and CDR2 is FRNRAP. V was shortened by 6 bases and J by 6 bases, with 22 bases between the two germline ends. The CDR3 sequence is 16 residues long. The CDR3 region has the DNA TGTGCTAGTGGCGTAACTGGGCTCCCCGATTGGGATACGCAGTATTTT. Translation gives CASGVTGLPDWDTQYF.

J is TRBJ2-2 and V is TRBV6-5, with 14 bases matching TRBD2. Per germline, CDR1 MNHEY and CDR2 SVGAGI. The CDR3 is made up of 15 amino acids. V dropped 4 bases and J dropped 6; count of bases not matched to a gene: 1. CDR3 bases: TGTGCCAGCAGTTTGGGACTAGCGGGGGCCGGGGAGCTGTTTTTT. Translation: CASSLGLAGAGELFF.

This clonotype has only one observation. The chain uses TRBV2 and TRBJ2-2, with TRBD1 identical over 8 bases. Germline values: CDR1 SNHLY, CDR2 FYNNEI. J was trimmed by 0 bases and V by 2 bases; bases with no gene match: 5. The length of the CDR3 is 17 residues. This CDR3 is CASSEPWTGPNTGELFF. The CDR3 DNA reads as TGTGCCAGCAGTGAACCCTGGACAGGGCCGAACACCGGGGAGCTGTTTTTT.

V is TRBV5-1 and J is TRBJ1-4; D is unclear. Germline-derived CDR1 and CDR2 are SGHRS and YFSETQ. This CDR3 contains 14 residues. V was trimmed by 0 bases and J by 8 bases, leaving 11 bases between them. In DNA, the CDR3 is TGCGCCAGCAGCTTGGCCCCCCAAGCAGAAAAACTGTTTTTT. Its protein product is CASSLAPQAEKLFF.

The rearrangement uses TRBV2 and TRBJ2-5; D unresolved. The length of the CDR3 is 13 residues. V shed 2 bases and J shed 4 bases, with 8 bases lying between them. Germline CDR1 reads SNHLY; CDR2 reads FYNNEI. CDR3 in DNA: TGTGCCAGCAGTGAATCTAGGAGAGAGACCCAGTACTTC. Its protein product is CASSESRRETQYF.

Worth noting for this clonotype: This may be a read error, as it is one base from a much larger clone. The CDR3 region has the DNA TGTGTCAGCAGCTCCCTACACACGAACAGAGAGACCCAGTACTTC. Protein: CVSSSLHTNRETQYF. The genes are TRBV7-6 and TRBJ2-5; D is undetermined. Germline lookup yields CDR1 SGHVS and CDR2 FNYEAQ. This CDR3 has 15 amino acids.

Only a few counts were recorded for this clonotype. The rearrangement uses TRBV7-9 and TRBJ2-7; 7 bases match TRBD1. V lost 5 bases to trimming and J lost 0 bases; unmatched junction nucleotides: 4. CDR3 length equals 14 residues. Per the germline V gene, CDR1 is SEHNR and CDR2 is FQNEAQ (reference sequence). The CDR3 DNA is TGTGCCAGCAGCAGACGGGACAGCTCCTACGAGCAGTACGTC. Translating gives CASSRRDSSYEQYV.

J is TRBJ2-7 and V is TRBV6-1; unclear D gene. CDR1 is MNHNS, CDR2 SASEGT, per germline. V gave up 2 bases and J gave up 2 bases, with 10 bases separating them. The CDR3 has 14 residues. CDR3 amino acids: CASSEPRQAYEQYV. The DNA for the CDR3 is TGTGCCAGCAGTGAACCTAGACAAGCCTACGAGCAGTACGTC.

This clonotype appeared a single time. V and J are TRBV2 and TRBJ1-1; no clear D. The V gene's germline CDR1 is SNHLY and CDR2 FYNNEI. Trimming took off 5 bases at V and 3 bases at J, with 10 bases between the two ends. The CDR3 runs 13 residues. The CDR3 DNA reads TGTGCCAGCAGTTCCTTCCTAGACACTGAAGCTTTCTTT. Translation: CASSSFLDTEAFF.

The gene calls are TRBV2 and TRBJ2-7; 7 bases map to TRBD2. Germline loops: CDR1 SNHLY, CDR2 FYNNEI. This CDR3 is 16 amino acids long. Trimming took 10 bases from V and 1 from J; bases not matched to a gene: 16. For the CDR3, the DNA is TGTGCCACCTGGGGAGGGACCCTAAGAGGTTCCTACGAGCAGTACTTC. Its protein is CATWGGTLRGSYEQYF. Drawing the rest from reference TRBV2 and TRBJ2-7, the complete variable domain is EPEVTQTPSHQVTQMGQEVILRCVPISNHLYFYWYRQILGQKVEFLVSFYNNEISEKSEIFDDQFSVERPDGSNFTLKIRSTKLEDSAMYFCATWGGTLRGSYEQYFGPGTRLTVT.

The V gene is TRBV28, the J gene TRBJ2-5; TRBD1 aligns across 10 bases. CDR1 is MDHEN and CDR2 is SYDVKM in the germline V gene. The CDR3 contains 17 residues. V lost 6 bases and J lost 2; bases outside the gene matches: 12. CDR3 nucleotide sequence: TGTGCCAGCAGCCGGGACAGGGGACGGCAGGCACAAGAGACCCAGTACTTC. Amino acids: CASSRDRGRQAQETQYF.

This clonotype was counted ten times or more. The genes are TRBV12-3 or TRBV12-4 and TRBJ2-7; D uncertain. The CDR3 extends over 11 amino acids. Trimming cost V 7 bases and J 5 bases, with 9 bases left between them. The CDR3 coding sequence is TGTGCCAGCACCAATACTCACGAGCAGTACTTC. Protein product: CASTNTHEQYF.

This clonotype has more than one count but fewer than ten. The genes are TRBV12-3 or TRBV12-4 and TRBJ1-2; a weak D match, TRBD1 (6 bases). V shed 5 bases and J shed 8 bases, with 21 bases lying between them. CDR3 length: 15 residues. The CDR3 loop reads CASSPGVYSFGGYTF. The DNA for the CDR3 is TGTGCCAGCAGTCCAGGGGTATACTCGTTCGGGGGCTACACCTTC.

V and J are TRBV20-1 and TRBJ1-2, with 7 bases matching TRBD1. This CDR3 region has 17 residues. CDR1 is DFQATT, CDR2 SNEGSKA, per germline (reference sequence). The V gene end was trimmed by 6 bases and the J gene end by 0 bases; junction bases not matched to a gene: 16. The CDR3 protein is CSAPGFLGQDSNYGYTF. CDR3 DNA sequence: TGCAGTGCCCCGGGGTTTCTCGGACAGGACTCTAACTATGGCTACACCTTC.

This clonotype was seen repeatedly, ten times or more. Relative to the germline gene, one junction end is altered; a read error may explain this. This chain links TRBV27 with TRBJ2-1; tentative D call: TRBD2 (5 bases). CDR1 and CDR2 from the germline V gene are MNHEY and SMNVEV (reference sequence). The CDR3 sequence is 15 residues long. DNA for the CDR3: TGTGCCAGCAGCTTATCCCGGGGCTCCTACAATGAGCAGTTCTTC. This translates into CASSLSRGSYNEQFF.

The gene calls are TRBV27 and TRBJ2-1; a weak D match, TRBD1 (5 bases). V shed 4 bases and J shed 1 base, with 8 bases lying between them. Germline values: CDR1 MNHEY, CDR2 SMNVEV (reference sequence). CDR3 length: 14 residues. The CDR3: CASSSRTSYNEQFF. The CDR3 nucleotides are TGTGCCAGCAGTTCCAGGACATCCTACAATGAGCAGTTCTTC.

The chain links TRBV5-8 to TRBJ2-7; 11 positions agree with TRBD2. Losses at the gene ends were 3 bases for V and 3 bases for J; bases not matched to a gene: 5. Per the germline V gene, CDR1 is SGHTS and CDR2 is YDEGEE. The CDR3 is 15 amino acids. The CDR3 nucleotides are TGTGCCAGCAGCTCCTCTAGCGGGGGGCACTACGAGCAGTACTTC. Translating it yields CASSSSSGGHYEQYF.

This chain uses TRBV6-2 or TRBV6-3 with TRBJ1-5; D remains unclear. CDR1 is MNHEY and CDR2 is SVGEGT in the germline V gene. Between the trimmed V and J ends, which lost 5 bases and 8 bases, there was a span of 4 bases. CDR3 length equals 10 residues. This CDR3 reads CASSLKPQHF. The DNA for the CDR3 is TGTGCCAGCAGTCTTAAGCCCCAGCATTTT.

This clonotype has only a few counts. The chain recombines TRBV4-3 with TRBJ2-1, with D possibly being TRBD1 (6 bases). V was pared by 0 bases and J by 2 bases, with 11 bases between. The CDR3 extends over 16 amino acids. Germline V lookup: CDR1 LGHNA, CDR2 YSLEER. CDR3 amino acids: CASSQEGRGAYNEQFF. In nucleotides, the CDR3 is TGCGCCAGCAGCCAAGAAGGCAGGGGAGCCTACAATGAGCAGTTCTTC.

The sample holds a few counts of this clonotype. The chain employs TRBV4-3 and TRBJ2-1, with D perhaps TRBD1 (6 bases). This CDR3 spans 13 amino acids. The germline V gene encodes CDR1 LGHNA and CDR2 YSLEER. V gave up 3 bases and J gave up 12 bases, with 15 bases separating them. The chain's CDR3 is CASSQEQQGVQFF. Here the CDR3 DNA reads TGCGCCAGCAGCCAGGAACAACAGGGAGTGCAGTTCTTC.

About this clonotype itself: A read error may account for a junction end that differs from germline. CDR3 protein: CAISPTGANEQFF. The CDR3 DNA is TGTGCCATCAGTCCGACAGGGGCCAATGAGCAGTTCTTC. V gene TRBV27 combines with J gene TRBJ2-1; TRBD1 aligns across 8 bases. CDR3 length equals 13 residues. The germline V gene encodes CDR1 MNHEY and CDR2 SMNVEV (reference sequence).

Only a few counts were recorded for this clonotype. V gene TRBV6-5 combines with J gene TRBJ1-4; no firm D call. Germline V gene lookup returns CDR1 MNHEY and CDR2 SVGAGI. The CDR3 sequence is 14 residues long. V was shortened by 7 bases and J by 0 bases, with 9 bases between the two germline ends. The CDR3 bases are TGTGCCAGCAAGGGAAGTGCAACTAATGAAAAACTGTTTTTT. As protein: CASKGSATNEKLFF.

This clonotype was observed a handful of times. CDR3 sequence: CASSPPGHRAKNIQYF. DNA for the CDR3: TGTGCCAGCAGCCCCCCGGGACATAGGGCCAAAAACATTCAGTACTTC. The chain links TRBV2 to TRBJ2-4; tentative D call: TRBD1 (6 bases). The CDR3 sequence is 16 residues long. Trimming took off 6 bases at V and 1 base at J, with 16 bases between the two ends. Germline loops: CDR1 SNHLY, CDR2 FYNNEI.

The rearrangement uses TRBV6-6 and TRBJ2-3; the match to TRBD2 covers 10 bases. The CDR3 extends over 20 amino acids. After removal of 2 bases from V and 0 bases from J, the junction contained 14 bases not matched to a gene. CDR1 MNHNY and CDR2 SVGAGI come from the germline V gene (reference sequence). The CDR3 sequence is CASSYPRLAGDISSTDTQYF. Written as DNA, the CDR3 is TGTGCCAGCAGTTACCCGAGACTAGCGGGTGACATTTCTAGCACAGATACGCAGTATTTT.

As regards this clonotype: It is unclear where the CDR3 begins or ends on the DNA, so no DNA is shown, and the CDR3 is as TCRdb lists it. V is TRBV28 and J is TRBJ1-1. Germline values: CDR1 MDHEN, CDR2 SYDVKM. From its first to its last residue, the CDR3 has 13 amino acids. The CDR3 sequence is CASILGWNTEAFF.

The genes are TRBV25-1 and TRBJ1-5; possibly TRBD1 for D (6 bases). There are 13 residues in the CDR3. Germline lookup yields CDR1 MGHDK and CDR2 SYGVNS. Trimming cost V 5 bases and J 5 bases, with 10 bases left between them. This chain's CDR3 is CASSKAGDQPQHF. CDR3 bases: TGTGCCAGCAGTAAGGCAGGGGATCAGCCCCAGCATTTT.